The 20 T cell receptor beta chains below all came from one sample that was sequenced in a study of shared clonotypes between healthy human individuals (TCRdb year 2020). The library was obtained by the immunoSEQ multiplex PCR assay. The table was pulled from immuneACCESS by TCRdb, which kept in-frame rearrangements only. Such tables lose some clones; where checked, under half of the loss comes from unresolved V genes, and the rest has no known cause. The sample records 1.4 million to 1.5 million clones, roughly 96% of which are singletons. The top ten clonotypes cover approximately 1.1% of the sample. Input material: naive CD4+ T cells sorted from blood. This specimen's cell subset or site label, interpreted: CD45RA+ positively selected. The receptors come from a man aged 25-40 years in good health.

As regards this clone: The sample carries other DNA sequences with the same CDR3. This chain links TRBV11-3 with TRBJ2-1; TRBD2 aligns across 11 bases. The CDR3 contains 15 residues. With 5 bases clipped from V and 3 bases from J, the junction kept 3 bases outside the gene matches. The germline V gene encodes CDR1 SGHNT and CDR2 YENEEA. CDR3 nucleotides: TGTGCCAGCAGCCAGGGACTAGCGGTCTACAATGAGCAGTTCTTC. Its protein is CASSQGLAVYNEQFF.

V and J are TRBV18 and TRBJ2-2, with unresolved D. CDR1 and CDR2 from the germline V gene are KGHSH and LQKENI. This CDR3 region has 14 residues. Trimming removed 2 bases at V and 7 bases at J, with 11 bases between. The CDR3 DNA sequence: TGTGCCAGCTCACCAAACCCCGACGGCGGGGAGCTGTTTTTT. Its translation: CASSPNPDGGELFF. The whole variable domain, remainder taken from reference TRBV18 and TRBJ2-2, is NAGVMQNPRHLVRRRGQEARLRCSPMKGHSHVYWYRQLPEEGLKFMVYLQKENIIDESGMPKERFSAEFPKEGPSILRIQQVVRGDSAAYFCASSPNPDGGELFFGEGSRLTVL.

This chain links TRBV28 with TRBJ2-6, with D unresolved. Germline CDR1 MDHEN, CDR2 SYDVKM. This CDR3 comprises 12 residues. V was clipped by 9 bases and J by 1 base, with 4 bases between them. CDR3 in DNA: TGTGCCAGAGTTTCTGGGGCCAACGTCCTGACTTTC. Its protein is CARVSGANVLTF.

J is TRBJ2-1 and V is TRBV7-2, with unresolved D. The CDR3 has 14 amino acids. In germline, CDR1 is SGHTA, CDR2 FQGNSA. Deletions cut 1 base from V and 5 bases from J, with 9 bases between. CDR3 region: CASSLELLDNEQFF. The CDR3 DNA sequence: TGTGCCAGCAGCTTAGAGTTGTTAGACAATGAGCAGTTCTTC.

The chain recombines TRBV11-3 with TRBJ1-3; TRBD1 matches at 8 bases. The V gene's germline CDR1 is SGHNT and CDR2 YENEEA. The CDR3 runs 14 residues. After removal of 5 bases from V and 3 bases from J, the junction contained 3 bases not matched to a gene. CDR3 sequence reads: CASSPGTGGNTIYF. CDR3 nucleotide sequence: TGTGCCAGCAGCCCCGGGACAGGTGGAAACACCATATATTTT.

The genes are TRBV7-8 and TRBJ1-3; possibly TRBD1 for D (6 bases). Trimming cost V 5 bases and J 4 bases, with 15 bases left between them. The CDR3 consists of 15 residues. The germline V gene encodes CDR1 SGHVS and CDR2 FQNEAQ. The CDR3 is CASSATGTQGNTIYF. Here the CDR3 DNA reads TGTGCCAGCAGCGCAACCGGGACACAAGGAAACACCATATATTTT. Combining the CDR3 with reference TRBV7-8 and TRBJ1-3 gives the whole variable domain GAGVSQSPRYKVAKRGQDVALRCDPISGHVSLFWYQQALGQGPEFLTYFQNEAQLDKSGLPSDRFFAERPEGSVSTLKIQRTQQEDSAVYLCASSATGTQGNTIYFGEGSWLTVV.

CDR3 in DNA: TGTGCCAGCAGCAACAGATTCTCTGGAAACACCATATATTTT. Its protein is CASSNRFSGNTIYF. The genes are TRBV7-2 and TRBJ1-3; D remains ambiguous. In germline, CDR1 is SGHTA, CDR2 FQGNSA. The CDR3 runs 14 residues. V lost 5 bases, J lost 0 bases, and 8 bases lay in between. The complete variable domain, with remaining parts taken from reference TRBV7-2 and TRBJ1-3, reads GAGVSQSPSNKVTEKGKDVELRCDPISGHTALYWYRQSLGQGLEFLIYFQGNSAPDKSGLPSDRFSAERTGGSVSTLTIQRTQQEDSAVYLCASSNRFSGNTIYFGEGSWLTVV.

The rearrangement links TRBV6-4 to TRBJ2-7, with 13 bases fitting TRBD2. Germline V gives CDR1 MRHNA, CDR2 SNTAGT. The junction had 1 base not matched to a gene; V was cut back by 5 bases and J by 3 bases. The CDR3 spans 14 residues. The CDR3: CASSTSGRVYEQYF. The CDR3 region has the DNA TGTGCCAGCAGTACTAGCGGGAGGGTCTACGAGCAGTACTTC.

This chain uses TRBV21-1 with TRBJ1-1; whether TRBD1, the table's D call, matches the DNA was not checked. TRBV21-1 is an annotated pseudogene. The CDR3 loop spans 16 amino acids. The CDR3 sequence is CASSKQDNPMNTEAFF. The CDR3 nucleotides read TGTGCCAGCAGCAAACAGGACAACCCCATGAACACTGAAGCTTTCTTT.

The rearrangement links TRBV7-2 to TRBJ2-5; TRBD1 matches at 10 bases. Unmatched junction bases numbered 7, after V lost 0 bases and J lost 6 bases. Germline CDR1 is SGHTA and CDR2 is FQGNSA. CDR3 length equals 16 residues. CDR3 amino acids: CASSLAVTGGGKTQYF. In DNA, the CDR3 is TGTGCCAGCAGCTTAGCGGTGACAGGGGGCGGAAAGACCCAGTACTTC.

The CDR3: CASSLRGLQGETQYF. CDR3 DNA sequence: TGTGCCAGCAGTTTAAGGGGGTTACAGGGAGAGACCCAGTACTTC. The chain joins TRBV28 to TRBJ2-5; weak D call: TRBD1 (6 bases). CDR1 and CDR2 (germline): MDHEN, SYDVKM. Trimming left V 2 bases short and J 4 bases short, with 14 bases between. The CDR3 is 15 residues long.

The chain carries TRBV10-2 and TRBJ2-1; 9 bases match TRBD2. From germline, CDR1 is WSHSY and CDR2 SAAADI. This CDR3 has 14 amino acids. Trimming removed 6 bases from V and 3 bases from J; junction bases left unmatched: 3. The CDR3 region is CASRGGRVYNEQFF. As DNA, the CDR3 is TGCGCCAGCAGAGGCGGGAGGGTCTACAATGAGCAGTTCTTC.

CDR3 DNA sequence: TGTGCCAGCGGGGACAGGGGGATAAACAATGAGCAGTTCTTC. This translates into CASGDRGINNEQFF. The J gene is TRBJ2-1, the V gene TRBV25-1, with 11 bases aligning to TRBD1. This CDR3 is 14 amino acids long. CDR1 is MGHDK and CDR2 is SYGVNS in the germline V gene. The junction had 5 bases not matched to a gene; V was cut back by 8 bases and J by 5 bases.

The chain is built from TRBV5-1 and TRBJ1-3, with unresolved D. Germline V lookup: CDR1 SGHRS, CDR2 YFSETQ. The CDR3 is 15 residues long. V lost 0 bases and J lost 0, with 7 bases in between. CDR3 DNA: TGCGCCAGCAGCTTGGCCCGGGCCTCTGGAAACACCATATATTTT. Its protein product is CASSLARASGNTIYF.

The chain links TRBV5-6 to TRBJ1-1, with 9 positions matching TRBD1. The CDR3 sequence is 17 residues long. CDR1 and CDR2 (germline): SGHDT, YYEEEE. V lost 4 bases and J lost 2; bases outside the gene matches: 12. The CDR3 loop reads CASSQGRDRVPNTEAFF. The CDR3, as DNA: TGTGCCAGCAGCCAAGGCCGGGACAGGGTCCCTAACACTGAAGCTTTCTTT.

This chain connects TRBV5-6 to TRBJ2-7, with D perhaps assigned TRBD1 or TRBD2 (5 bases each). Trimming shortened V by 3 bases and J by 3 bases, and 13 bases separated the two germline ends. The germline V gene has CDR1 SGHDT and CDR2 YYEEEE. There are 14 residues in the CDR3. The CDR3 here is CASSYGTPNYEQYF. CDR3 coding DNA: TGTGCCAGCAGCTACGGGACGCCGAACTACGAGCAGTACTTC.

The CDR3, as DNA: TGTGCCAGCTATGGCGGGAGAACTCAGTACTTC. This gives the protein CASYGGRTQYF. This chain connects TRBV28 to TRBJ2-7; 7 positions agree with TRBD2. The junction had 8 bases not matched to a gene; V was cut back by 8 bases and J by 10 bases. The CDR3 loop spans 11 amino acids. The germline gives CDR1 MDHEN, CDR2 SYDVKM.

The CDR3 loop reads CASSSDANEQYF. The DNA for the CDR3 is TGTGCCAGCAGCTCCGACGCAAACGAGCAGTACTTC. V gene TRBV11-2 combines with J gene TRBJ2-7; D uncertain. Trimming removed 4 bases at V and 5 bases at J, with 9 bases between. The CDR3 is 12 residues long. Germline CDR1 SGHAT, CDR2 FQNNGV.

About this clone: Other nucleotide sequences in the sample specify the same CDR3. V is TRBV9 and J is TRBJ2-2, with TRBD1 identical over 7 bases. CDR3 length: 15 residues. The V segment lost 4 bases and the J segment 2 bases; nucleotides outside the gene matches: 5. Germline V gene lookup returns CDR1 SGDLS and CDR2 YYNGEE. The CDR3 loop is CASSSRTGNTGELFF. CDR3 bases: TGTGCCAGCAGCTCTCGGACAGGAAACACCGGGGAGCTGTTTTTT.

The V gene is TRBV11-2, the J gene TRBJ2-7, with 7 bases fitting TRBD1. CDR1 is SGHAT and CDR2 is FQNNGV in the germline V gene. The CDR3 runs to 18 residues. Germline trimming cut 0 bases from V and 6 bases from J; bases unmatched to any gene: 17. The CDR3 region is CASSLDLRRQGIGIEQYF. As DNA, the CDR3 is TGTGCCAGCAGCTTAGATCTTCGGCGACAGGGAATAGGTATCGAGCAGTACTTC.